Below, one TCR beta chain is given with its context. Here immunoSEQ multiplex PCR was the method, and the copy in TCRdb shows in-frame clones only, minus some. The table has 200,000 to 250,000 clones, just under 95% seen once. The V gene's germline CDR1 is SNHLY and CDR2 FYNNEI. With 6 bases removed from V and 3 bases from J, the gap between germline ends came to 24 bases. This CDR3 is built from 17 residues. These data are taken from a study of control samples from healthy donors and cancer patients. This rearrangement joins TRBV2 to TRBJ2-7, with a possible D match to TRBD1 (6 bases). Sequenced sample: blood. The source is a man aged 45-65 years in good health. CDR3 amino acids: CASSPSPEGGDNYEQYV. The CDR3 nucleotides read TGTGCCAGCAGCCCCTCCCCGGAAGGGGGTGATAACTACGAGCAGTACGTC.